The text below deals with one T cell receptor (beta chain). The sample belongs to a study of blood T cell repertoires in COVID-19. Study summary: Spain, Italy and the United States supplied samples that represented acute and convalescent COVID-19.

Germline V gene sequence: CDR1 WNHNN, CDR2 SYGVQD (reference sequence). V was shortened by 7 bases and J by 7 bases, with 11 bases between the two germline ends. The CDR3 covers 13 residues. Libraries were prepared by immunoSEQ multiplex PCR; TCRdb keeps only in-frame clonotypes and omits some of them. The data show 200,000 to 250,000 clones, about 80% seen once. The source material was peripheral blood. This chain joins TRBV10-1 and TRBJ1-6; D is ambiguous. The clonotype originates from a woman in her sixties or seventies with acute or convalescent COVID-19. The CDR3 protein is CASTTTRNSPLHF. The CDR3 DNA reads TGCGCCAGCACCACCACTAGGAATTCACCCCTCCACTTT.